Each of the 10 T cell receptor beta chains below was sequenced from the same sample in a study of OX40 agonist ivuxolimab in advanced cancers. Clones were sequenced by immunoSEQ multiplex PCR, and TCRdb holds only the in-frame ones, with some missing. The sample contains some 64,000 clones, about nine tenths of which appear only once. The sample consisted of CD4+ or CD8+ T cells sorted from blood, taken in a trial of the OX40 agonist ivuxolimab. These receptors were obtained from an adult with an advanced solid tumor such as melanoma, head and neck, liver or kidney cancer.

The rearrangement uses TRBV27 and TRBJ2-1; 8 bases align to TRBD2. The germline V gene has CDR1 MNHEY and CDR2 SMNVEV (reference sequence). CDR3 length: 16 amino acids. J lost 2 bases, V lost 3 bases, and 6 bases had no gene match. Here the CDR3 DNA reads TGTGCCAGCAGTTTGCGGGGGGCGCTGACCTACAATGAGCAGTTCTTC. It encodes CASSLRGALTYNEQFF.

This rearrangement joins TRBV28 to TRBJ1-2, with D tentatively TRBD1 (6 bases). This CDR3 has 14 residues. CDR1 is MDHEN, CDR2 SYDVKM, per germline. The ends were cut back, 7 bases at V and 5 bases at J, with 17 bases in the middle. For the CDR3, the DNA is TGTGCCAGCACCTCGGGGGGGGCAGATTATGGCTACACCTTC. It codes for CASTSGGADYGYTF.

The gene calls are TRBV19 and TRBJ1-5; D may be TRBD1 (6 bases). Trimming left V 5 bases short and J 7 bases short, with 18 bases between. Germline V gives CDR1 LNHDA, CDR2 SQIVND (reference sequence). There are 15 residues in the CDR3. DNA for the CDR3: TGTGCCAGTAGTTTTCGGGACAACCCTTCGCAGCCCCAGCATTTT. This sequence encodes CASSFRDNPSQPQHF.

The chain has TRBV9 and TRBJ2-1; D not certain. Trimming removed 0 bases from V and 2 bases from J, with 9 bases in between. Germline V CDR1 and CDR2: SGDLS, YYNGEE. The CDR3 is 15 residues long. The CDR3 DNA reads as TGTGCCAGCAGCGTAGATGGCGGTACCTACAATGAGCAGTTCTTC. It codes for CASSVDGGTYNEQFF. Looking up the rest from reference TRBV9 and TRBJ2-1 gives the full variable domain: DSGVTQTPKHLITATGQRVTLRCSPRSGDLSVYWYQQSLDQGLQFLIQYYNGEERAKGNILERFSAQQFPDLHSELNLSSLELGDSALYFCASSVDGGTYNEQFFGPGTRLTVL.

The genes are TRBV6-5 and TRBJ1-2, with a tentative D call TRBD1 (6 bases). Trimming removed 5 bases at V and 3 bases at J, with 10 bases between. CDR1 and CDR2 from the germline V gene are MNHEY and SVGAGI. The CDR3 spans 13 residues. The DNA of the CDR3 is TGTGCCAGCAGTCCCGGGACACACTATGGCTACACCTTC. Protein product: CASSPGTHYGYTF.

The rearrangement links TRBV7-9 to TRBJ1-5, with D possibly matching TRBD1 (5 bases). Germline assignment: CDR1 SEHNR and CDR2 FQNEAQ (reference sequence). This CDR3 comprises 16 residues. V was clipped by 2 bases and J by 3 bases, with 14 bases between them. The CDR3 DNA reads as TGTGCCAGCAGCTTATGGGGGAAAGGTGACAATCAGCCCCAGCATTTT. Protein: CASSLWGKGDNQPQHF.

The rearrangement joins TRBV5-1 to TRBJ2-6; 8 bases line up with TRBD1. V trimming: 5 bases; J trimming: 2 bases; junction bases outside the gene matches: 3. In germline, CDR1 is SGHRS, CDR2 YFSETQ. The CDR3 extends over 15 amino acids. CDR3 loop: CASRKTGAGANVLTF. The CDR3 DNA is TGCGCCAGCAGGAAGACAGGGGCTGGGGCCAACGTCCTGACTTTC. Full variable domain (remainder filled in from reference TRBV5-1 and TRBJ2-6): KAGVTQTPRYLIKTRGQQVTLSCSPISGHRSVSWYQQTPGQGLQFLFEYFSETQRNKGNFPGRFSGRQFSNSRSEMNVSTLELGDSALYLCASRKTGAGANVLTFGAGSRLTVL.

To note about this clone: At one end, the junction sequence differs from germline, possibly due to a read error. The rearrangement joins TRBV20-1 to TRBJ2-7; D is ambiguous. Germline CDR1 is DFQATT and CDR2 is SNEGSKA (reference sequence). This CDR3 spans 11 amino acids. CDR3 loop: CSASTGPTAEF. As DNA, the CDR3 is TGCAGTGCCTCCACTGGACCCACCGCGGAGTTC.

This clone was recorded only once. This chain links TRBV6-1 with TRBJ1-5; D call uncertain. From germline, CDR1 is MNHNS and CDR2 SASEGT. CDR3 length: 13 residues. Deletions cut 8 bases from V and 3 bases from J, with 11 bases between. The CDR3 coding sequence is TGTGCCAGCGAGGGAGGTGACAATCAGCCCCAGCATTTT. Its translation is CASEGGDNQPQHF.

The V and J genes are TRBV15 and TRBJ2-3; 7 bases map to TRBD2. The CDR3 is 17 residues long. The V gene's germline CDR1 is LNHNV and CDR2 YYDKDF (reference sequence). V gave up 2 bases and J gave up 4 bases; unmatched junction bases: 12. CDR3 amino acids: CATSRTGRGGFADTQYF. The CDR3 coding sequence is TGTGCCACCAGCAGAACGGGACGCGGGGGATTTGCAGATACGCAGTATTTT. The full variable domain, its missing parts supplied by reference TRBV15 and TRBJ2-3, is DAMVIQNPRYQVTQFGKPVTLSCSQTLNHNVMYWYQQKSSQAPKLLFHYYDKDFNNEADTPDNFQSRRPNTSFCFLDIRSPGLGDTAMYLCATSRTGRGGFADTQYFGPGTRLTVL.